A single sample is the source of the 19 T cell receptor beta chains below, sequenced in a study of Ad26.COV2.S vaccination and SARS-CoV-2 variants. Repertoires were generated with immunoSEQ multiplex PCR, while TCRdb's copy carries only in-frame clones and drops some. The table records around 350,000 clones, roughly 94% of them present only once. Material: peripheral blood, obtained after recovery from COVID-19. The receptor set was obtained from a human donor who had recovered from COVID-19.

This rearrangement joins TRBV6-4 to TRBJ1-6, with 7 nucleotides matching TRBD1. V lost 5 bases to trimming and J lost 7 bases; unmatched junction nucleotides: 5. Germline V lookup: CDR1 MRHNA, CDR2 SNTAGT. CDR3 size: 14 residues. In DNA form, the CDR3 reads TGTGCCAGCAGTCGACAGGGTAGGAATTCACCCCTCCACTTT. It specifies CASSRQGRNSPLHF.

V gene TRBV12-5 combines with J gene TRBJ1-1; the match to TRBD1 covers 8 bases. Looked up from germline, CDR1 is LGHNT and CDR2 is FRNRAP. The CDR3 totals 14 residues. Unmatched junction bases numbered 4, after V lost 3 bases and J lost 4 bases. The CDR3 DNA sequence: TGTGCTAGTGGTTTTCAGGGGGCAGGCACTGAAGCTTTCTTT. Amino acid sequence: CASGFQGAGTEAFF.

The V call is TRBV29-1, the J call TRBJ1-2; 7 bases align to TRBD1. Germline lookup yields CDR1 SQVTM and CDR2 ANQGSEA. Trimming took 5 bases from V and 5 from J; bases not matched to a gene: 8. This CDR3 comprises 13 residues. CDR3 region: CSVTRQGSYGYTF. Here the CDR3 DNA reads TGCAGCGTTACTAGACAGGGTTCTTATGGCTACACCTTC.

The chain has TRBV29-1 and TRBJ1-2; 9 bases match TRBD1. CDR3 length: 13 residues. Germline trimming cut 6 bases from V and 4 bases from J; bases unmatched to any gene: 6. Per germline, CDR1 SQVTM and CDR2 ANQGSEA. CDR3 sequence: CSVWTGVSYGYTF. CDR3 coding DNA: TGCAGCGTCTGGACAGGGGTGAGCTATGGCTACACCTTC.

The chain recombines TRBV25-1 with TRBJ1-1; no clear D. Germline V gives CDR1 MGHDK, CDR2 SYGVNS. Trimming pared 8 bases from V and 3 bases from J, leaving 10 bases between. The CDR3 spans 12 residues. The CDR3 is CASGEMYTEAFF. CDR3 coding DNA: TGTGCCAGCGGGGAGATGTACACTGAAGCTTTCTTT.

V is TRBV4-1 and J is TRBJ1-2, with D perhaps matching TRBD1 (5 bases). Germline V gene data show CDR1 as MGHRA and CDR2 as YSYEKL. The CDR3 runs 15 residues. Trimming cost V 0 bases and J 8 bases, with 16 bases left between them. The CDR3 sequence is CASSQERTYFGGYTF. CDR3 nucleotides: TGCGCCAGCAGCCAAGAGAGGACATACTTCGGAGGCTACACCTTC.

This chain uses TRBV7-9 with TRBJ1-3; 8 bases line up with TRBD1. Per the germline V gene, CDR1 is SEHNR and CDR2 is FQNEAQ (reference sequence). CDR3 length: 16 residues. Trimming cost V 4 bases and J 4 bases; bases outside gene matches: 9. The CDR3 is CASSSADRAGGNTIYF. In DNA, the CDR3 is TGTGCCAGCAGCTCCGCGGACAGGGCAGGAGGAAACACCATATATTTT.

This sequence joins TRBV24-1 and TRBJ1-2, with D maybe TRBD1 (5 bases). This CDR3 spans 14 amino acids. V was trimmed by 0 bases and J by 4 bases, leaving 8 bases between them. In germline, CDR1 is KGHDR, CDR2 SFDVKD. CDR3 sequence reads: CATSDLHGGYGYTF. CDR3 nucleotide sequence: TGTGCCACCAGTGATTTGCACGGGGGCTATGGCTACACCTTC.

J is TRBJ1-4 and V is TRBV6-6; no reliable D call. The germline gives CDR1 MNHNY, CDR2 SVGAGI (reference sequence). The CDR3 is 13 amino acids. Trimming removed 0 bases from V and 15 bases from J, with 14 bases in between. The CDR3 coding sequence is TGTGCCAGCAGTTACTCATCCCAATGGATGTTGTTTTTT. As protein: CASSYSSQWMLFF.

The chain carries TRBV19 and TRBJ2-7; 7 bases match TRBD1. The CDR3 totals 13 residues. Germline V gives CDR1 LNHDA, CDR2 SQIVND (reference sequence). Trimming at V came to 6 bases and at J to 4 bases, leaving 6 bases not matched to a gene. The CDR3, as DNA: TGTGCCAGTAGGGGGACAGACGGGTACGAGCAGTACTTC. Translating gives CASRGTDGYEQYF.

The V call is TRBV9, the J call TRBJ2-1, with D hard to call. CDR1 and CDR2 from the germline V gene are SGDLS and YYNGEE. V was trimmed by 0 bases and J by 0 bases, leaving 10 bases between them. The CDR3 has 16 residues. CDR3 sequence: CASSVAGTASYNEQFF. The CDR3 DNA reads TGTGCCAGCAGCGTAGCCGGCACGGCCTCCTACAATGAGCAGTTCTTC. Drawing the rest from reference TRBV9 and TRBJ2-1, the complete variable domain is DSGVTQTPKHLITATGQRVTLRCSPRSGDLSVYWYQQSLDQGLQFLIQYYNGEERAKGNILERFSAQQFPDLHSELNLSSLELGDSALYFCASSVAGTASYNEQFFGPGTRLTVL.

Written as DNA, the CDR3 is TGTGCCAGTAGTCCTGGGCCCTACTACACCTTC. Translating gives CASSPGPYYTF. The chain uses TRBV19 and TRBJ1-2; D remains unclear. The germline V gene encodes CDR1 LNHDA and CDR2 SQIVND (reference sequence). The V and J ends lost 5 bases and 10 bases respectively, with 11 bases between them. The CDR3 runs 11 residues.

J is TRBJ1-5 and V is TRBV18; 7 nucleotides align to TRBD1. The trim removed 3 bases at V and 0 bases at J, leaving 5 bases unmatched. This CDR3 comprises 16 residues. Germline V gene data show CDR1 as KGHSH and CDR2 as LQKENI. CDR3 sequence reads: CASSPGQLNSNQPQHF. The CDR3 nucleotides are TGTGCCAGCTCACCGGGACAGCTTAATAGCAATCAGCCCCAGCATTTT.

In its sample, this clone was seen once. V and J are TRBV27 and TRBJ2-3, with 7 bases matching TRBD2. The CDR3 totals 15 residues. V lost 7 bases, J lost 4 bases, and 11 bases stayed unmatched. CDR1 and CDR2 from the germline V gene are MNHEY and SMNVEV (reference sequence). Here the CDR3 reads CASTAGPLFADTQYF. Written as DNA, the CDR3 is TGTGCCAGCACAGCGGGGCCTCTTTTCGCAGATACGCAGTATTTT.

The rearrangement uses TRBV20-1 and TRBJ1-2, with a weak D call TRBD1 (5 bases). Germline CDR1 and CDR2: DFQATT and SNEGSKA (reference sequence). The V gene lost 1 base and the J gene lost 6 bases, with 6 bases spanning the gap. This CDR3 is built from 11 residues. The CDR3: CSARAGHGYTF. CDR3 nucleotides: TGCAGTGCTAGAGCGGGACATGGCTACACCTTC.

V gene TRBV9 combines with J gene TRBJ2-1; 10 nucleotides line up with TRBD2. The ends lost 4 bases at V and 4 bases at J; junction bases unmatched: 8. The length of the CDR3 is 16 residues. CDR1 is SGDLS and CDR2 is YYNGEE in the germline V gene. CDR3 DNA: TGTGCCAGCAGCTTTACCACTAGCGGGGTTTACAATGAGCAGTTCTTC. Translated, it gives CASSFTTSGVYNEQFF.

The rearrangement joins TRBV27 to TRBJ2-2; D gene uncertain. CDR1 MNHEY and CDR2 SMNVEV come from the germline V gene (reference sequence). The ends were cut back, 0 bases at V and 6 bases at J, with 11 bases in the middle. The CDR3 length is 15 residues. The CDR3 spells CASSLSPDIAGELFF. The CDR3 DNA sequence: TGTGCCAGCAGTTTATCTCCGGATATAGCCGGGGAGCTGTTTTTT.

The chain carries TRBV27 and TRBJ1-1; 7 bases match TRBD1. CDR1 and CDR2 from the germline V gene are MNHEY and SMNVEV (reference sequence). This CDR3 has 15 residues. V lost 6 bases and J lost 7; bases outside the gene matches: 14. CDR3 bases: TGTGCCAGCAGCGCAGTGAAGACAGGGCAAAGTGAAGCTTTCTTT. Encoded protein: CASSAVKTGQSEAFF.

The sample holds a few counts of this clone. The chain carries TRBV27 and TRBJ1-5, with 7 positions matching TRBD1. The CDR3 is made up of 18 amino acids. CDR1 and CDR2 (germline): MNHEY, SMNVEV (reference sequence). V shed 2 bases, J shed 0 bases, and the junction held 10 bases outside the gene matches. The CDR3 region is CASSLLPFRGVSNQPQHF. CDR3 coding DNA: TGTGCCAGCAGTTTACTCCCCTTCAGGGGGGTTAGCAATCAGCCCCAGCATTTT.